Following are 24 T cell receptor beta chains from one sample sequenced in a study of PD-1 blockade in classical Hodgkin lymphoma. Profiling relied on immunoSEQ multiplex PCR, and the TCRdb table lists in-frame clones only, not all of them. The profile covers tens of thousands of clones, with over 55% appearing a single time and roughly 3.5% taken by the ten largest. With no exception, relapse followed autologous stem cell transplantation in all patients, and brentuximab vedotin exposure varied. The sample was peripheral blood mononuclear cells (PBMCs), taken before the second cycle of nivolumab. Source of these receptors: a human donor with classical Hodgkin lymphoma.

This CDR3 is CACPQGSTGNTIYF. The CDR3 DNA is TGTGCCTGCCCACAGGGTTCGACTGGAAACACCATATATTTT. The chain employs TRBV30 and TRBJ1-3, with D possibly TRBD1 on 6 matching bases. Germline V gene sequence: CDR1 GTSNPN, CDR2 SVGIG (reference sequence). The germline V and J ends were trimmed by 6 bases and 2 bases, with 14 bases remaining between them. The CDR3 is 14 amino acids. Combining the CDR3 with reference TRBV30 and TRBJ1-3 gives the whole variable domain SQTIHQWPATLVQPVGSPLSLECTVEGTSNPNLYWYRQAAGRGLQLLFYSVGIGQISSEVPQNLSASRPQDRQFILSSKKLLLSDSGFYLCACPQGSTGNTIYFGEGSWLTVV.

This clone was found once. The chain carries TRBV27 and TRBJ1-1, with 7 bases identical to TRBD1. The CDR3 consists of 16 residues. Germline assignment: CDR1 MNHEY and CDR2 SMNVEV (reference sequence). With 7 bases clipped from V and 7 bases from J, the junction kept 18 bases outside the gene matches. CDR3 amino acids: CASKPIRGLGAIEAFF. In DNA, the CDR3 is TGTGCCAGCAAACCGATAAGGGGGCTCGGGGCCATTGAAGCTTTCTTT.

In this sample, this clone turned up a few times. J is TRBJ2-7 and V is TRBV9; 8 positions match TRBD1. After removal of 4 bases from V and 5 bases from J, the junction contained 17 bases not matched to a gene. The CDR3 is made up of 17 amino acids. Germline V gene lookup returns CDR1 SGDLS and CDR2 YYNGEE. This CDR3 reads CASSRRLPGQGRNEQYF. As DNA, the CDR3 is TGTGCCAGCAGCCGTCGCCTCCCAGGACAGGGTAGAAACGAGCAGTACTTC.

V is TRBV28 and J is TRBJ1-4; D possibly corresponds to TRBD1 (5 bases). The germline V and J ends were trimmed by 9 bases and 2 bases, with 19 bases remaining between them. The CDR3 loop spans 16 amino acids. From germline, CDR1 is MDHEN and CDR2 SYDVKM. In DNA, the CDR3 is TGTGCCAGTCAGGAGGACGGGGCGTATACTAATGAAAAACTGTTTTTT. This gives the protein CASQEDGAYTNEKLFF.

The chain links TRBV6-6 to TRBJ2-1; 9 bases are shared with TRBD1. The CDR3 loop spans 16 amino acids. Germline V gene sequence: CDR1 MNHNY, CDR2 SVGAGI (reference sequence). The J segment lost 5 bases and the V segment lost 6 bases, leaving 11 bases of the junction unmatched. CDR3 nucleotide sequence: TGTGCCAGCAGCCCGAACAGGGGGCCAGAGGACAATGAGCAGTTCTTC. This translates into CASSPNRGPEDNEQFF.

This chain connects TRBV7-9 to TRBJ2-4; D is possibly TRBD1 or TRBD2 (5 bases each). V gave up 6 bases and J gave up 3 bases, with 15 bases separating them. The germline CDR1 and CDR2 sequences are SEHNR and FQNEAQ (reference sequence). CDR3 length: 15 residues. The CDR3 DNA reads TGTGCCAGCAGGGCAACCGGGACCGACAAAAACATTCAGTACTTC. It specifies CASRATGTDKNIQYF.

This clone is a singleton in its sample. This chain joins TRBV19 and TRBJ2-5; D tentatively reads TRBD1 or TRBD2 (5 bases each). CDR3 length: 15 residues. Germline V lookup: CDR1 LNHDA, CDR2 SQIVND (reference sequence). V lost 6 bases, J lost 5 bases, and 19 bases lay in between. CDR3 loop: CASRNLTASGETQYF. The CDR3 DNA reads TGTGCCAGTAGAAATCTGACAGCTTCGGGGGAGACCCAGTACTTC.

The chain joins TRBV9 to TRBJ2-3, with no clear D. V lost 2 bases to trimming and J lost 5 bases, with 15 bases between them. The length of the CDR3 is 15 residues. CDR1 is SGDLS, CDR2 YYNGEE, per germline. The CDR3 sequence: CASSVVAPPGDTQYF. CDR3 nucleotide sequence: TGTGCCAGCAGCGTCGTAGCCCCCCCCGGAGATACGCAGTATTTT.

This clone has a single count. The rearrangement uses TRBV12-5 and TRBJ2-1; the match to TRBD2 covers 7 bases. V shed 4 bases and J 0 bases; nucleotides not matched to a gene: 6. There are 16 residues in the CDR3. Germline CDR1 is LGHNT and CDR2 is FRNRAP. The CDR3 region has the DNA TGTGCTAGTGGTTCCCCGGGACTAAACTCCTACAATGAGCAGTTCTTC. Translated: CASGSPGLNSYNEQFF.

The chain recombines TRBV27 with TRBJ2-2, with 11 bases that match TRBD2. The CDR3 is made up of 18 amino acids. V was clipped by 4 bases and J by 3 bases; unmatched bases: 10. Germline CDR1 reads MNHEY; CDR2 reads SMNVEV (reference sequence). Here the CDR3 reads CASSSTRLAGLDTGELFF. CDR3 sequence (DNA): TGTGCCAGCAGTTCCACCCGACTAGCGGGGCTTGACACCGGGGAGCTGTTTTTT.

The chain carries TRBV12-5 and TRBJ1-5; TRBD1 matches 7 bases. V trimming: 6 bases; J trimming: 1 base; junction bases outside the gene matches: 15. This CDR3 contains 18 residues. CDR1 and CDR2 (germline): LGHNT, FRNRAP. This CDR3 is CASGFRGQARSSNQPQHF. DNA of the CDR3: TGTGCTAGTGGATTTAGGGGGCAGGCGAGGTCGAGCAATCAGCCCCAGCATTTT.

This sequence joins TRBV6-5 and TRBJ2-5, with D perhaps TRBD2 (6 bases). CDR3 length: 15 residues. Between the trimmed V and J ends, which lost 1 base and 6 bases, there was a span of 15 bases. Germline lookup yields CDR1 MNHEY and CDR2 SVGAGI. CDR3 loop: CASSYYRAGGQTQYF. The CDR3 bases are TGTGCCAGCAGTTACTACCGGGCAGGAGGGCAGACCCAGTACTTC.

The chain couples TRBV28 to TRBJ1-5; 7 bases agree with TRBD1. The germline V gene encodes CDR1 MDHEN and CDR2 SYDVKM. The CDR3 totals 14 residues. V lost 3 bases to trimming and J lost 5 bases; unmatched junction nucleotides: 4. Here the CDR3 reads CASSFGQDHQPQHF. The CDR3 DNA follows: TGTGCCAGCAGTTTTGGACAGGACCATCAGCCCCAGCATTTT.

The CDR3 nucleotides read TGTGCCAGCAGCCAAGATCTAAGGCCAAGGATGGGTCAGCCCCAGCATTTT. It yields the protein CASSQDLRPRMGQPQHF. V gene TRBV14 combines with J gene TRBJ1-5; D call uncertain. Germline V gene data show CDR1 as SGHDN and CDR2 as FVKESK. The V end was cut by 0 bases, the J end by 6 bases, with 18 bases between. The CDR3 is 17 residues long. Together with reference TRBV14 and TRBJ1-5, the CDR3 gives the full variable domain: EAGVTQFPSHSVIEKGQTVTLRCDPISGHDNLYWYRRVMGKEIKFLLHFVKESKQDESGMPNNRFLAERTGGTYSTLKVQPAELEDSGVYFCASSQDLRPRMGQPQHFGDGTRLSIL.

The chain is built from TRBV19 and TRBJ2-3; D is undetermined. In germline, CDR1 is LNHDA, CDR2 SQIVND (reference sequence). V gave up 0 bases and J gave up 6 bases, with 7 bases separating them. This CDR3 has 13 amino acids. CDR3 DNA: TGTGCCAGTAGTATAGATCTATTGGATACGCAGTATTTT. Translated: CASSIDLLDTQYF. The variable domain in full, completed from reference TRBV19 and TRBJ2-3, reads DGGITQSPKYLFRKEGQNVTLSCEQNLNHDAMYWYRQDPGQGLRLIYYSQIVNDFQKGDIAEGYSVSREKKESFPLTVTSAQKNPTAFYLCASSIDLLDTQYFGPGTRLTVL.

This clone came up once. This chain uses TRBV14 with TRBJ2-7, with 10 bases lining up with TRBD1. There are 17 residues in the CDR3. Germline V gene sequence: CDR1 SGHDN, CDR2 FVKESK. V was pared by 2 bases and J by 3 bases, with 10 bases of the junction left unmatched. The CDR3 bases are TGTGCCAGCAGCCAATTCCCGGACAGGGGGGATTACTACGAGCAGTACTTC. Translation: CASSQFPDRGDYYEQYF.

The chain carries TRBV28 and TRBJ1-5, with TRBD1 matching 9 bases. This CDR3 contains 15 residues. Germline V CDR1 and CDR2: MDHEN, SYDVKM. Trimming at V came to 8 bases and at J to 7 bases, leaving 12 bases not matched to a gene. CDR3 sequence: CASDPYRGQGQPQHF. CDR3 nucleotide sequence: TGTGCCAGCGACCCTTACAGGGGGCAGGGGCAGCCCCAGCATTTT.

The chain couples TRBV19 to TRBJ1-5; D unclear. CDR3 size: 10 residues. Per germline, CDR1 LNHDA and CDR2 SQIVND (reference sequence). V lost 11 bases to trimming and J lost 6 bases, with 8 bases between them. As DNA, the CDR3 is TGTGCCCCCCCCCTTCAGCCCCAGCATTTT. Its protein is CAPPLQPQHF. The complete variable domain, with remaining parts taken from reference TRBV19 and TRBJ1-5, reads DGGITQSPKYLFRKEGQNVTLSCEQNLNHDAMYWYRQDPGQGLRLIYYSQIVNDFQKGDIAEGYSVSREKKESFPLTVTSAQKNPTAFYLCAPPLQPQHFGDGTRLSIL.

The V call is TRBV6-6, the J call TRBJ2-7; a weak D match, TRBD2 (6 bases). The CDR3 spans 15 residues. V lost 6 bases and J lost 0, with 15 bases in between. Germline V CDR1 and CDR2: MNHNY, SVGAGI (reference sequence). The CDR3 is CASSLSGRNSYEQYF. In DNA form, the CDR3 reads TGTGCCAGCAGCCTTAGCGGACGGAACTCCTACGAGCAGTACTTC.

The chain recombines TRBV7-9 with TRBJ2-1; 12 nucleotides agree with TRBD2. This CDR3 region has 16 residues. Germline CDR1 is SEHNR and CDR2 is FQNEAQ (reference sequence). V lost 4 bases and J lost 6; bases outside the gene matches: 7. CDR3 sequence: CASSSLRLAGVNEQFF. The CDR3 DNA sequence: TGTGCCAGCAGCTCCTTACGACTAGCGGGGGTCAATGAGCAGTTCTTC.

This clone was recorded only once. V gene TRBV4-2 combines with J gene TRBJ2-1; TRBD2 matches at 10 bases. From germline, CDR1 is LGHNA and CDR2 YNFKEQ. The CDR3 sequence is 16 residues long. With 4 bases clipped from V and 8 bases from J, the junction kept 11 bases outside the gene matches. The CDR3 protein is CASSPEERGGRDEQFF. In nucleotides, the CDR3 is TGTGCCAGCAGCCCCGAAGAGCGGGGGGGCCGGGATGAGCAGTTCTTC.

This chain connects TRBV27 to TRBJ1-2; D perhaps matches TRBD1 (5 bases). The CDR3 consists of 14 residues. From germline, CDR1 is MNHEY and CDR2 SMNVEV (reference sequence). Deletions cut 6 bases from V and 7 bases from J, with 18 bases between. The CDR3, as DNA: TGTGCCAGCAGCCCGGACCGGGGGGTAGGTGGCTACACCTTC. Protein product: CASSPDRGVGGYTF.

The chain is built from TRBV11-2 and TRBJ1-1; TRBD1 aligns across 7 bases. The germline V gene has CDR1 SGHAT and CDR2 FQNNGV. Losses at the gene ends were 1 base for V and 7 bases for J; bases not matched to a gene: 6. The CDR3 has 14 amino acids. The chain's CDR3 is CASSLAGTVGEAFF. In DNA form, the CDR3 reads TGTGCCAGCAGCTTAGCCGGGACAGTGGGTGAAGCTTTCTTT.

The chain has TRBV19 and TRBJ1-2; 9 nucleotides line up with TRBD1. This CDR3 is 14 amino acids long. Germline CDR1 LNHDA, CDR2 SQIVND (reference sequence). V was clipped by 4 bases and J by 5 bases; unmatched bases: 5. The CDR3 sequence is CASSTTGGEYGYTF. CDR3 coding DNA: TGTGCCAGTAGTACGACAGGGGGAGAATATGGCTACACCTTC.